Listed here is a single T cell receptor beta chain. Its specificity is not known. The table came from immunoSEQ multiplex PCR; TCRdb's copy has only in-frame clones and leaves some out. The table lists about 7,000 clones, 60% to 80% of them singletons. The data are from a study of neoadjuvant anti-PD-1 for oral cavity cancer. The wider study: Nivolumab at 3 mg/kg was mostly given biweekly, three to four doses, pre-surgery. Overall study results and limits: Treg/Th17 ratio rose with pretreatment blood and fell with post-treatment tumor TCRbeta clonality.

Trimming cost V 0 bases and J 0 bases, with 16 bases left between them. The CDR3 is 17 residues long. Germline V CDR1 and CDR2: SGHRS, YFSETQ. The sample consisted of PBMCs, taken before nivolumab (anti-PD-1) treatment. The sequence came from a person aged 40-85 years with oral cavity squamous cell carcinoma. This sequence joins TRBV5-1 and TRBJ2-7; unclear D gene. CDR3: CASSLEGRGRNSYEQYF. In DNA form, the CDR3 reads TGCGCCAGCAGCTTGGAGGGTAGAGGACGGAACTCCTACGAGCAGTACTTC.